This TCR beta chain was sequenced in a study of T cell responses to AZD1222 COVID-19 vaccine. Study results and caveats: Just six or seven AZD1222 recipients tested seropositive at baseline. Every sample of the repertoires postdated the peak T cell response. Donors skewed white British and female; clonal diversity was possibly underestimated.

For this clone: Its specificity is unknown.

Here immunoSEQ multiplex PCR was the method, and the copy in TCRdb shows in-frame clones only, minus some. The sample consists of around 160,000 clones, under 95% of them appearing once. Trimming stripped 3 bases from V and 3 bases from J, with 11 bases between. This CDR3 is built from 14 residues. CDR1 is SGHDN, CDR2 FVKESK, per germline. The rearrangement uses TRBV14 and TRBJ1-2; D is possibly TRBD1 (6 bases). The receptor was derived from an adult in good health. The sample here was peripheral blood, taken on day 0 of MenACWY control vaccination. The CDR3 coding sequence is TGTGCCAGCAGCCAGGCGGGGGGCTACTATGGCTACACCTTC. It is translated as CASSQAGGYYGYTF.